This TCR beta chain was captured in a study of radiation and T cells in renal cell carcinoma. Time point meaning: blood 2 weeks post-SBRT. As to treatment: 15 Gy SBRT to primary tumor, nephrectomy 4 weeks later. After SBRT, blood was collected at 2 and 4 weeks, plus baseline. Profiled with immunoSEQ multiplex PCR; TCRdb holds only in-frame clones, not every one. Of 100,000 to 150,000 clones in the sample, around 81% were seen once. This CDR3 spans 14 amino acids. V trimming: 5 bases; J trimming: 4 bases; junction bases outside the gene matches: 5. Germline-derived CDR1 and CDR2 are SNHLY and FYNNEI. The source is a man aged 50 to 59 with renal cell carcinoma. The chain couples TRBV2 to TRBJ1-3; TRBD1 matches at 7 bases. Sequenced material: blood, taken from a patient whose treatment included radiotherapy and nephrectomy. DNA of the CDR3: TGTGCCAGCAGTCCCCAGGGGGTCGGAAACACCATATATTTT. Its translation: CASSPQGVGNTIYF.